The rows below give T cell receptor beta chains drawn from one sample of a study of T cell responses to AZD1222 COVID-19 vaccine. TCRdb keeps only in-frame clones here, not all; method: immunoSEQ multiplex PCR. The sample consists of about 98,000 clones, around 90% of them appearing once. The sample in question was peripheral blood, obtained on day 0 of AZD1222 vaccination. These receptors were collected from an adult in good health. Each CDR3 is given with its conserved first and last residue. A D gene is named only where the DNA matches it firmly. Size is stated for part of the rows, as once, few or many counts, or as a class when the clone is expanded.

d_call j_call v_call clone_size cdr3_nt cdr3_aa
NA TRBJ2-7 TRBV27 NA TGTGCCAGCAGTTTCCCAGAGGGGAAGCAGTACTTC CASSFPEGKQYF
TRBD1 TRBJ2-6 TRBV5-5 NA TGTGCCAGCAGCCCCGGGACAGCCTCCTCTGGGGCCAACGTCCTGACTTTC CASSPGTASSGANVLTF
NA TRBJ2-3 TRBV28 NA TGTGCCAGCAGTTTCCGGAGCACAGATACGCAGTATTTT CASSFRSTDTQYF
NA TRBJ1-3 TRBV11-2 NA TGTGCCAGCAGCTTAAGGGGCCTGTCTGCTGGAAACACCATATATTTT CASSLRGLSAGNTIYF
NA TRBJ1-2 TRBV6-5 NA TGTGCCAGCAGAGACAGCATAAACTATGGCTACACCTTC CASRDSINYGYTF
NA TRBJ2-5 TRBV5-1 NA TGCGCCAGCAGCCCCAGGACAAGCCAAGAGACCCAGTACTTC CASSPRTSQETQYF
NA TRBJ2-1 TRBV19 NA TGTGCCAGTAGTATAGGGGGTTCCTACAATGAGCAGTTCTTC CASSIGGSYNEQFF
TRBD1 TRBJ1-1 TRBV18 NA TGTGCCAGCTCACCGCAATTGATGGACAGGACAGTGAACACTGAAGCTTTCTTT CASSPQLMDRTVNTEAFF
TRBD2 TRBJ2-3 TRBV3-1/TRBV3-2 NA TGTGCCAGCAGCCCTGGCATTAGCGGGAGAACAGATACGCAGTATTTT CASSPGISGRTDTQYF
NA TRBJ1-2 TRBV28 NA TGTGCCAGCAGTTTATCGAGGTATGGCTACACCTTC CASSLSRYGYTF
TRBD1 TRBJ2-5 TRBV9 NA TGTGCCAGCAGCGCACAGGGGATGGGAGAGACCCAGTACTTC CASSAQGMGETQYF
NA TRBJ2-1 TRBV7-3 NA TGTGCCAGCAGCTTAACGACTGGTCTCTCCTACAATGAGCAGTTCTTC CASSLTTGLSYNEQFF
NA TRBJ2-1 TRBV21-1 NA TGTGCCAGCAGCAAAGATTATAGCGGGACTAACAATGAGCAGTTCTTC CASSKDYSGTNNEQFF
NA TRBJ1-6 TRBV5-1 NA TGCGCCAGCAGCTCGGGCGGTGGCTCCTATAATTCACCCCTCCACTTT CASSSGGGSYNSPLHF
TRBD1 TRBJ1-6 TRBV6-2/TRBV6-3 NA TGTGCCAGCAGTACCCCGGGACAGAACTATAATTCACCCCTCCACTTT CASSTPGQNYNSPLHF
NA TRBJ1-4 TRBV5-1 NA TGCGCCAGCAGCTTGGGTCCGGGGGTTAATGAAAAACTGTTTTTT CASSLGPGVNEKLFF
TRBD2 TRBJ2-2 TRBV2 NA TGTGCCAGCAGTGTCGGACTAGCGGGAACCGGGGAGCTGTTTTTT CASSVGLAGTGELFF
TRBD2 TRBJ2-3 TRBV4-3 NA TGCGCCAGCAGCCAAGTTAGAGCGGGAGGTCCCGATACGCAGTATTTT CASSQVRAGGPDTQYF
NA TRBJ2-6 TRBV5-1 NA TGCGCCAGCGGTACTGGGGCCAACGTCCTGACTTTC CASGTGANVLTF
TRBD2 TRBJ2-1 TRBV7-2 NA TGTGCCAGCAGCTTAGCCGAAAGACTAGCGGTCTACAATGAGCAGTTCTTC CASSLAERLAVYNEQFF
TRBD2 TRBJ2-1 TRBV19 once TGTGCCAGTACCCCACTAGCGGGAGGGCAGAATGAGCAGTTCTTC CASTPLAGGQNEQFF
NA TRBJ2-7 TRBV6-5 NA TGTGCCAGCAGTCCTGGGTCTAACTACTACGAGCAGTACTTC CASSPGSNYYEQYF
NA TRBJ1-3 TRBV29-1 NA TGCAGCGTTGTTACAGTTAGCTCTGGAAACACCATATATTTT CSVVTVSSGNTIYF
NA TRBJ2-5 TRBV4-3 NA TGCGCCAGCAGCCAACGGACGGGAGAGACCCAGTACTTC CASSQRTGETQYF
NA TRBJ2-6 TRBV3-1/TRBV3-2 NA TGTGCCAGCAGCCGAGGCCACTCTGGGGCCAACGTCCTGACTTTC CASSRGHSGANVLTF
TRBD1 TRBJ1-6 TRBV2 NA TGTGCCAGCAGTGAAACGCAGGACAGGAGCTCCTATAATTCACCCCTCCACTTT CASSETQDRSSYNSPLHF
NA TRBJ2-7 TRBV9 NA TGTGCCAGCAGCGTAGGGGATAGGGCCTACGAGCAGTACTTC CASSVGDRAYEQYF
NA TRBJ2-1 TRBV27 few TGTGCCAGCAATGACGGGAGAAATGAGCAGTTCTTC CASNDGRNEQFF
TRBD1 TRBJ1-5 TRBV28 NA TGTGCCAGTAAAACAGGGGGCCGCAATCAGCCCCAGCATTTT CASKTGGRNQPQHF
NA TRBJ2-2 TRBV6-5 NA TGTGCCACCACTGGGGACACCGGGGAGCTGTTTTTT CATTGDTGELFF
NA TRBJ2-3 TRBV9 NA TGTGCCAGCAGCGTAGCTAGCGATAGCACAGATACGCAGTATTTT CASSVASDSTDTQYF
NA TRBJ2-1 TRBV19 NA TGTGCCAGTAGGGGGTGGGTGGCAAATGAGCAGTTCTTC CASRGWVANEQFF
TRBD2 TRBJ2-7 TRBV28 once TGTGCCAGCTTTGAAGCGGGAGTCCCCCACGAGCAGTACTTC CASFEAGVPHEQYF
TRBD2 TRBJ2-7 TRBV30 NA TGTGCCTGGGGAAAAGGGACTAGCTACGAGCAGTACTTC CAWGKGTSYEQYF
NA TRBJ2-7 TRBV30 NA TGTGCCTGGAGTCGACTAACGGGAGAATCTTACGAGCAGTACTTC CAWSRLTGESYEQYF
NA TRBJ2-5 TRBV19 NA TGTGCCAGTAGGGAGACAGGGAGGGAGACCCAGTACTTC CASRETGRETQYF
TRBD1 TRBJ2-2 TRBV5-4 few TGTGCCAGCAGCCCTCCGGGACAGGGGGCAGTGACCGGGGAGCTGTTTTTT CASSPPGQGAVTGELFF
NA TRBJ1-5 TRBV28 NA TGTGCCAGCAGCTCATACCGGGACGGAGGTCAGCCCCAGCATTTT CASSSYRDGGQPQHF
NA TRBJ2-2 TRBV4-3 NA TGCGCCAGCAGCCAAGATAGGTACGGGGAGCTGTTTTTT CASSQDRYGELFF
NA TRBJ2-7 TRBV27 few TGTGCCAGCAGAGGCAGTCACTACGAGCAGTACTTC CASRGSHYEQYF